This is a list of T cell receptor beta chains from one sample in a study of beta chain features in type 1 diabetes. Some clones are missing from TCRdb's copy, which holds only in-frame ones; the method was immunoSEQ multiplex PCR. The repertoire holds a few hundred thousand clones, with about a sixth as singletons. Sequences were obtained from naive CD4+ T cells from blood. The receptor set was obtained from a man younger than 40 with type 1 diabetes. CDR3s include the opening cysteine and the closing phenylalanine or tryptophan. The order of the fields is clone size, V gene, J gene, D gene, CDR3 protein, CDR3 DNA. The D gene is left open where the match is weak. Expanded clones are given a class, and other clones once, few, many or no size at all.

-	TRBV11-2	TRBJ2-7	TRBD1	CASSTGQGYEQYF	TGTGCCAGCAGCACAGGACAGGGCTACGAGCAGTACTTC
-	TRBV5-1	TRBJ2-3	TRBD2	CASSFSSGSGTDTQYF	TGCGCCAGCAGCTTTTCTAGCGGGAGCGGCACAGATACGCAGTATTTT
-	TRBV29-1	TRBJ1-1	-	CSVVGTINTEAFF	TGCAGCGTTGTTGGCACGATAAACACTGAAGCTTTCTTT
-	TRBV4-1	TRBJ2-1	TRBD2	CASSQDPSGVSYNEQFF	TGCGCCAGCAGCCAAGATCCTAGCGGGGTCTCCTACAATGAGCAGTTCTTC
-	TRBV27	TRBJ2-1	-	CASRGLVYNEQFF	TGTGCCAGCAGGGGCTTAGTTTACAATGAGCAGTTCTTC
once	TRBV7-9	TRBJ2-3	-	CASSLSMTDTQYF	TGTGCCAGCAGCTTATCGATGACAGATACGCAGTATTTT
-	TRBV29-1	TRBJ2-1	TRBD2	CSVRTSGYNEQFF	TGCAGCGTTAGGACTAGCGGCTACAATGAGCAGTTCTTC
few	TRBV23-1	TRBJ2-2	-	CASSQSTGNTGELFF	TGCGCCAGCAGTCAATCCACCGGGAACACCGGGGAGCTGTTTTTT
-	TRBV7-9	TRBJ1-1	TRBD1	CASSLQGAHTEAFF	TGTGCCAGCAGCCTACAGGGGGCCCACACTGAAGCTTTCTTT
-	TRBV25-1	TRBJ2-1	-	CASSDSGGTFYNEQFF	TGTGCCAGCAGTGACTCGGGCGGGACATTCTACAATGAGCAGTTCTTC
-	TRBV28	TRBJ2-2	-	CATPGRDTGELFF	TGTGCCACCCCAGGGCGCGACACCGGGGAGCTGTTTTTT
-	TRBV7-9	TRBJ1-2	-	CASSLSVLDYTF	TGTGCCAGCTCCCTGTCAGTCCTTGACTACACCTTC
few	TRBV30	TRBJ1-3	-	CAWSKAFSGNTIYF	TGTGCCTGGAGTAAGGCGTTCTCTGGAAACACCATATATTTT
-	TRBV29-1	TRBJ1-4	TRBD1	CSVRQGDEKLFF	TGCAGCGTGCGACAGGGAGATGAAAAACTGTTTTTT
few	TRBV7-2	TRBJ2-3	-	CASSFVPDTQYF	TGTGCCAGCAGCTTCGTCCCAGATACGCAGTATTTT
few	TRBV7-9	TRBJ2-3	TRBD2	CASSLRTSGTTDTQYF	TGTGCCAGCAGTCTCCGGACTAGCGGGACCACAGATACGCAGTATTTT
few	TRBV7-3	TRBJ2-3	TRBD2	CASSLGTSRTDTQYF	TGTGCCAGCAGCCTTGGGACTAGCCGCACAGATACGCAGTATTTT
few	TRBV6-5	TRBJ2-1	TRBD2	CASSYSGLAGDNEQFF	TGTGCCAGCAGTTACTCCGGACTAGCGGGAGACAATGAGCAGTTCTTC
-	TRBV30	TRBJ1-2	-	CAVQGTGYTF	TGTGCCGTACAGGGAACCGGCTACACCTTC
-	TRBV29-1	TRBJ1-1	TRBD1	CSVRVQGQNTEAFF	TGCAGCGTTCGGGTACAGGGGCAGAACACTGAAGCTTTCTTT
few	TRBV10-3	TRBJ2-1	-	CAISESDNEQFF	TGTGCCATCAGTGAGTCCGACAATGAGCAGTTCTTC
few	TRBV28	TRBJ1-5	-	CASSAGYDQPQHF	TGTGCCAGCAGTGCTGGCTACGATCAGCCCCAGCATTTT